These 5 T cell receptor beta chains came from one sample sequenced in a study of cytomegalovirus exposure and HLA in healthy donors. PCR amplification relied on 60 Vbeta primers (plus 13 Jbeta primers). This table comes from immunoSEQ multiplex PCR, and its TCRdb copy is limited to in-frame clones, with some not included. Counted here are about 130,000 clones, 60% to 85% occurring once; the ten biggest clones make up more than 6.5%. Input material: PBMCs. The receptors here all came from a man aged 25 to 40 in good health and CMV-seronegative.

J is TRBJ2-7 and V is TRBV5-4; possible D gene TRBD2, 5 bases. The CDR3 is 14 residues long. V lost 3 bases and J lost 3, with 13 bases in between. The germline V gene encodes CDR1 SGHNT and CDR2 YYREEE (reference sequence). CDR3 coding DNA: TGTGCCAGCAGCTCCGGGGATTCCCTCTACGAGCAGTACTTC. It yields the protein CASSSGDSLYEQYF.

V and J are TRBV14 and TRBJ2-5; tentatively, D is TRBD2 (5 bases). This CDR3 has 14 residues. CDR1 is SGHDN, CDR2 FVKESK, per germline. V shed 4 bases and J shed 1 base, with 10 bases lying between them. Written as DNA, the CDR3 is TGTGCCAGCAGCCGACCCGGGATCCAAGAGACCCAGTACTTC. It yields the protein CASSRPGIQETQYF.

Written as DNA, the CDR3 is TGTGCCCTCAGGGGGCGCGCTGGTCAGCCCCAGCATTTT. Its translation: CALRGRAGQPQHF. The chain is built from TRBV30 and TRBJ1-5; 8 bases are shared with TRBD1. This CDR3 is 13 amino acids long. V lost 8 bases to trimming and J lost 6 bases; unmatched junction nucleotides: 9. Per germline, CDR1 GTSNPN and CDR2 SVGIG (reference sequence).

This rearrangement joins TRBV7-8 to TRBJ2-7; 14 bases fit TRBD2. CDR3 size: 16 residues. Germline V CDR1 and CDR2: SGHVS, FQNEAQ. V trimming: 5 bases; J trimming: 2 bases; junction bases outside the gene matches: 5. The CDR3 DNA reads TGTGCCAGCAGCAAAAAGGGACTAGCGGGAGCCTACGAGCAGTACTTC. It yields the protein CASSKKGLAGAYEQYF.

The V and J genes are TRBV19 and TRBJ2-2; D gene ambiguous. The CDR3 contains 15 residues. With 2 bases removed from V and 1 base from J, the gap between germline ends came to 8 bases. Germline V lookup: CDR1 LNHDA, CDR2 SQIVND (reference sequence). The CDR3 is CASSINPGNTGELFF. CDR3 bases: TGTGCCAGTAGTATAAATCCAGGGAACACCGGGGAGCTGTTTTTT. Variable domain in full (rest from reference TRBV19 and TRBJ2-2): DGGITQSPKYLFRKEGQNVTLSCEQNLNHDAMYWYRQDPGQGLRLIYYSQIVNDFQKGDIAEGYSVSREKKESFPLTVTSAQKNPTAFYLCASSINPGNTGELFFGEGSRLTVL.